This TCR beta chain is drawn from a study of CD8+CD57+ T cells in acquired aplastic anemia. Study-level background: DNA recovered from sorted CD4+ and CD8+ cells had a mean of approximately 3.2 ug.

Genomic DNA, serving as template, underwent TCR beta VDJ and CDR3 profiling. TCRdb analysed the reads with MiXCR anew, one entry per CDR3 protein. The data hold approximately 300,000 distinct CDR3 sequences, with under 60% observed a single time. This clonotype was detected many times. Its antigen remains unknown. Patients included in sequencing had previously demonstrated CD8+CD57+ cell expansion by flow cytometry. General observations from the study: It was found that roughly 31 CD8+ CDR3 sequences were shared between patients and controls.

The receptor comes from a human donor with aplastic anemia. What was sequenced was sorted CD4+, CD8+, or CD8+CD57+ T cells (not recorded which) from PBMCs.

In DNA form, the CDR3 reads TGTGCCAGTAGTGCGGACAGGGGGCTTAGCGGGGAGCTGTTTTTT. It yields the protein CASSADRGLSGELFF. The chain employs TRBV19 and TRBJ2-2; 11 nucleotides match TRBD1. The CDR3 extends over 15 amino acids. The germline V gene has CDR1 LNHDA and CDR2 SQIVND (reference sequence). Losses at the gene ends were 5 bases for V and 7 bases for J; bases not matched to a gene: 6.